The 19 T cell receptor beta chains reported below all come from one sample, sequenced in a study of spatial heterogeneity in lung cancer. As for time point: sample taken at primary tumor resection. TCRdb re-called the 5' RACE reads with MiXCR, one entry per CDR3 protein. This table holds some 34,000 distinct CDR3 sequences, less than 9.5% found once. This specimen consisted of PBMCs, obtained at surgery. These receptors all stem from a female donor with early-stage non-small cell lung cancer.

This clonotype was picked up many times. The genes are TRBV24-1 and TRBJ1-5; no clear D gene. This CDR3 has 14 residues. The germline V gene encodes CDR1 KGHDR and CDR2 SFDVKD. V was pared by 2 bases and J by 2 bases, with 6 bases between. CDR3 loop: CATSDSLRNQPQHF. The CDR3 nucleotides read TGTGCCACCAGTGATTCCCTTCGCAATCAGCCCCAGCATTTT.

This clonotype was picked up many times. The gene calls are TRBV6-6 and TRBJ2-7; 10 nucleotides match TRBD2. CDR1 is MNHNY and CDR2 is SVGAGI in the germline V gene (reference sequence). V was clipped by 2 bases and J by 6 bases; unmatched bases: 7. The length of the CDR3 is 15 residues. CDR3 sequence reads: CASSYLEAGGGEQYF. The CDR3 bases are TGTGCCAGCAGTTACCTCGAAGCGGGAGGGGGCGAGCAGTACTTC.

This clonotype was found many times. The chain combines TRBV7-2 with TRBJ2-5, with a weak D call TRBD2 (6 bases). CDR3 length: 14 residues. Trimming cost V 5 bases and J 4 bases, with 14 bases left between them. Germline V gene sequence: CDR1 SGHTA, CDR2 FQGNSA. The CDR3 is CASSRLVSVETQYF. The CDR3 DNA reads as TGTGCCAGCAGCCGACTAGTTTCGGTAGAGACCCAGTACTTC. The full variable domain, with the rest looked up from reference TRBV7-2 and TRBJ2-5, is GAGVSQSPSNKVTEKGKDVELRCDPISGHTALYWYRQSLGQGLEFLIYFQGNSAPDKSGLPSDRFSAERTGGSVSTLTIQRTQQEDSAVYLCASSRLVSVETQYFGPGTRLLVL.

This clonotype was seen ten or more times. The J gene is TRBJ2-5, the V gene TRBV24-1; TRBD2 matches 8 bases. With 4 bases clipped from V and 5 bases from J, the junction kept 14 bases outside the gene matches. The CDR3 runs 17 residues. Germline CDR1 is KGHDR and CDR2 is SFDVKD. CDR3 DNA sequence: TGTGCCACCAGTGACCCAAGCGGGAGCGGTCTCATTGAGACCCAGTACTTC. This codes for CATSDPSGSGLIETQYF.

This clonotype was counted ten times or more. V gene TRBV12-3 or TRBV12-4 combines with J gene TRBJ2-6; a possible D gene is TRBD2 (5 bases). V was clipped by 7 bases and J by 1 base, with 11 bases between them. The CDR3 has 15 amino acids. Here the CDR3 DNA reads TGTGCCAGCACCCCCCGGGGTTCTGGGGCCAACGTCCTGACTTTC. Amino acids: CASTPRGSGANVLTF.

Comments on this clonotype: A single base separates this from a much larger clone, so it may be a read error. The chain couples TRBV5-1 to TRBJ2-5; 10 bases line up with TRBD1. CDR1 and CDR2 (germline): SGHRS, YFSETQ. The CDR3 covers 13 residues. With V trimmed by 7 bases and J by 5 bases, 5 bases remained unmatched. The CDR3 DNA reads TGCGCCAGCTGCCGGGACAGGGGTGAGACCCAGTACTTC. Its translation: CASCRDRGETQYF.

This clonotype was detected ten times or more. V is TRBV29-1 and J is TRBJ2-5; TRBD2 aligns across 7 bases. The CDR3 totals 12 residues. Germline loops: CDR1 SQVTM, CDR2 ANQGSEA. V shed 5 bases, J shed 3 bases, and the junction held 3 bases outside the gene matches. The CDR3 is CSVFRGEETQYF. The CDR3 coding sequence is TGCAGCGTTTTTCGGGGGGAAGAGACCCAGTACTTC.

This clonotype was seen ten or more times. The CDR3 region has the DNA TGTGCCAGCAGTTACTCGACTGGACTAGCGGGAGGGGAGACCCAGTACTTC. Residues: CASSYSTGLAGGETQYF. The rearrangement links TRBV6-6 to TRBJ2-5; 15 bases map to TRBD2. CDR1 and CDR2 (germline): MNHNY, SVGAGI (reference sequence). The CDR3 is made up of 17 amino acids. V dropped 0 bases and J dropped 5; count of bases not matched to a gene: 4.

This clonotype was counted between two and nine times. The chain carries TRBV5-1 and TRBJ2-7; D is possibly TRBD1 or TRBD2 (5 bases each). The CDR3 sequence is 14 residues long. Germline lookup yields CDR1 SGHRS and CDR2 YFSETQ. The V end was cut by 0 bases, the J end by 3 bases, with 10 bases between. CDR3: CASSLGAGGYEQYF. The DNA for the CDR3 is TGCGCCAGCAGCTTGGGGGCTGGGGGCTACGAGCAGTACTTC. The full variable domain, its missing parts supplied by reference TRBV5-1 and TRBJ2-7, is KAGVTQTPRYLIKTRGQQVTLSCSPISGHRSVSWYQQTPGQGLQFLFEYFSETQRNKGNFPGRFSGRQFSNSRSEMNVSTLELGDSALYLCASSLGAGGYEQYFGPGTRLTVT.

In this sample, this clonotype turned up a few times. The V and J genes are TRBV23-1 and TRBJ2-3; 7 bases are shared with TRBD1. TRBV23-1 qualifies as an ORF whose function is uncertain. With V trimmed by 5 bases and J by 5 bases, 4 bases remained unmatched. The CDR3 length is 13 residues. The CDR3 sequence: CASSGTVGDTQYF. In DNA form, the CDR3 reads TGCGCCAGCAGTGGGACAGTGGGAGATACGCAGTATTTT.

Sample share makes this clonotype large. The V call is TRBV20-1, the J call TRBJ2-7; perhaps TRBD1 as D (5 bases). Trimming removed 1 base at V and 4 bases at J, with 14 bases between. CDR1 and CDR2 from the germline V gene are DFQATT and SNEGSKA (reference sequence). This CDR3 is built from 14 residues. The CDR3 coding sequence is TGCAGTGCTAGAGCGGAAGGGGTTTGGTACGAGCAGTACTTC. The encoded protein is CSARAEGVWYEQYF.

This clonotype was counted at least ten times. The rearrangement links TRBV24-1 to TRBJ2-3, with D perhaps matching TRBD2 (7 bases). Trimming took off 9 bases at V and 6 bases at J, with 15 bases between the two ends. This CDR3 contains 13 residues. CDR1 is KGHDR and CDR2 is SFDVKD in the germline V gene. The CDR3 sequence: CATGEGGVDTQYF. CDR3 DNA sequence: TGTGCCACCGGCGAGGGGGGGGTCGATACGCAGTATTTT.

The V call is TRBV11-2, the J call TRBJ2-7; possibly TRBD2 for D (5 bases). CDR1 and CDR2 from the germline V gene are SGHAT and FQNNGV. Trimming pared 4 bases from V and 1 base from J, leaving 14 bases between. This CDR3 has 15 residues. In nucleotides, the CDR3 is TGTGCCAGCAGCTATACGCTAGCAAGATCCTACGAGCAGTACTTC. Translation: CASSYTLARSYEQYF.

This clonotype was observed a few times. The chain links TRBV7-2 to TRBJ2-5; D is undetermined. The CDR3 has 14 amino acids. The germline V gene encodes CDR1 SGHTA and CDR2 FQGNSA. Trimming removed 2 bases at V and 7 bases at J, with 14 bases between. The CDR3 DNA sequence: TGTGCCAGCAGCTTATATAATGGGTTAGGGACCCAGTACTTC. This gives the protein CASSLYNGLGTQYF.

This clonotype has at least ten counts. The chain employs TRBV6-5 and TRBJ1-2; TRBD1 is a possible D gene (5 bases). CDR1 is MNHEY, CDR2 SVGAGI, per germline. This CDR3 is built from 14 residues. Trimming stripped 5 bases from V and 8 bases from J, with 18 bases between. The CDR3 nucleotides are TGTGCCAGCAGTCCGACCGGGACCGCGAACGGCTACACCTTC. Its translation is CASSPTGTANGYTF.

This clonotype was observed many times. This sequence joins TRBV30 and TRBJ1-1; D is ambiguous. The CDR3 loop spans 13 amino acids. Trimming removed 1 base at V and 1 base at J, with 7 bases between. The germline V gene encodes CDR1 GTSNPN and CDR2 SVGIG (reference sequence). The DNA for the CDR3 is TGTGCCTGGAGTGCCGCGGCGAACACTGAAGCTTTCTTT. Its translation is CAWSAAANTEAFF.

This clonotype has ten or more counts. The CDR3 bases are TGTGCCACGCTGGAAAAGGGGAATAGCAATCAGCCCCAGCATTTT. Translating gives CATLEKGNSNQPQHF. The chain joins TRBV6-5 to TRBJ1-5, with a tentative D call TRBD1 (5 bases). Trimming left V 10 bases short and J 0 bases short, with 16 bases between. The germline CDR1 and CDR2 sequences are MNHEY and SVGAGI. This CDR3 is 15 amino acids long.

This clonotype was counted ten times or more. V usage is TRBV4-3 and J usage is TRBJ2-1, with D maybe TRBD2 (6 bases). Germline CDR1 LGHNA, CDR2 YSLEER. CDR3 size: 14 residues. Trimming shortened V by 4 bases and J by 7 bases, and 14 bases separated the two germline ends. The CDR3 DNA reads TGCGCCAGCAGCCTCAGGTCCAGCGGGAATGAGCAGTTCTTC. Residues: CASSLRSSGNEQFF.

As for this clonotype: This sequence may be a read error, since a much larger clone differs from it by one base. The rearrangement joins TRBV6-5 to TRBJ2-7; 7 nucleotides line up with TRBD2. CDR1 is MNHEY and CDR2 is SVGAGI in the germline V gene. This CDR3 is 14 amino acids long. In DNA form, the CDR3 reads TGTGCCAGCAGTCTAGCGGAAACGACCTACGAGCAGCACTTC. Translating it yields CASSLAETTYEQHF.